Listed here are 18 T cell receptor beta chains from one sample, sequenced in a study of vaccination effects on CD4 cells after COVID-19. Antigen-specific CD4+ T cells were expanded (with viral peptide pools) by the ViraFEST assay ahead of sequencing. An approximately ten-day culture period preceded the isolation of CD4+ T cells. Vaccine recipients, nucleocapsid antibody negative, had no prior SARS-CoV-2 infection. Their specific antigens are unknown. Measured with immunoSEQ multiplex PCR; TCRdb has only the in-frame clones, and not every one. The sample records 70,000 or so clones, 65% to 85% being singletons. Specimen: CD4+ T cells from PBMCs cultured with HCoV-NL63 spike peptides, collected before COVID-19 vaccination. These receptors all come from a human donor who received a COVID-19 vaccine.

The J gene is TRBJ1-6, the V gene TRBV9; the D gene is possibly TRBD1 (5 bases). Germline V gene lookup returns CDR1 SGDLS and CDR2 YYNGEE. V lost 3 bases to trimming and J lost 13 bases, with 17 bases between them. The CDR3 contains 14 residues. The CDR3 DNA reads TGTGCCAGCAGCGCCTGGGGACGGAGAAAGCCCCTCCACTTT. Protein sequence: CASSAWGRRKPLHF.

In this sample, this clone turned up a few times. This sequence joins TRBV7-6 and TRBJ2-3; D unclear. The germline V gene encodes CDR1 SGHVS and CDR2 FNYEAQ. CDR3 size: 14 residues. V was shortened by 2 bases and J by 5 bases, with 11 bases between the two germline ends. The CDR3 loop is CASSLYGTGDTQYF. The CDR3 DNA is TGTGCCAGCAGCTTATATGGTACGGGAGATACGCAGTATTTT. Looking up the rest from reference TRBV7-6 and TRBJ2-3 gives the full variable domain: GAGVSQSPRYKVTKRGQDVALRCDPISGHVSLYWYRQALGQGPEFLTYFNYEAQQDKSGLPNDRFSAERPEGSISTLTIQRTEQRDSAMYRCASSLYGTGDTQYFGPGTRLTVL.

This clone occurred a few times. The gene calls are TRBV5-1 and TRBJ1-2; possibly TRBD1 for D (6 bases). Germline V gives CDR1 SGHRS, CDR2 YFSETQ. With 4 bases removed from V and 4 bases from J, the gap between germline ends came to 14 bases. The CDR3 consists of 14 residues. The CDR3 loop is CASSRTGQIYGYTF. Written as DNA, the CDR3 is TGCGCCAGCAGCCGAACTGGACAGATCTATGGCTACACCTTC.

This sequence joins TRBV5-1 and TRBJ2-2; perhaps TRBD2 as D (6 bases). Germline CDR1 is SGHRS and CDR2 is YFSETQ. CDR3 length: 14 residues. Trimming pared 3 bases from V and 5 bases from J, leaving 11 bases between. The CDR3 sequence is CASSSDRGTGELFF. The CDR3 DNA reads as TGCGCCAGCAGCTCCGATCGGGGGACCGGGGAGCTGTTTTTT.

This chain links TRBV4-1 with TRBJ1-6; 11 bases are a match to TRBD1. V dropped 1 base and J dropped 6; count of bases not matched to a gene: 5. The CDR3 extends over 17 amino acids. The germline V gene encodes CDR1 MGHRA and CDR2 YSYEKL. The DNA for the CDR3 is TGCGCCAGCAGCCAAGTTTGGACAGGGGGCCTTAATTCACCCCTCCACTTT. Translation gives CASSQVWTGGLNSPLHF.

This rearrangement joins TRBV6-5 to TRBJ1-1; no firm D call. The germline V gene encodes CDR1 MNHEY and CDR2 SVGAGI. The CDR3 is 16 residues long. Between the trimmed V and J ends, which lost 1 base and 5 bases, there was a span of 17 bases. The CDR3 DNA reads TGTGCCAGCAGTTACTTAACAGCCAAAGGCAGGACTGAAGCTTTCTTT. This translates into CASSYLTAKGRTEAFF.

The chain is built from TRBV6-5 and TRBJ2-7, with 7 bases aligning to TRBD2. Germline V gene data show CDR1 as MNHEY and CDR2 as SVGAGI. The CDR3 is made up of 15 amino acids. J gave up 5 bases and V 0 bases, and 7 bases lay outside the gene matches. In DNA, the CDR3 is TGTGCCAGCAGTTACTCGGGGGGACTATCGGACGAGCAGTACGTC. It encodes CASSYSGGLSDEQYV.

The chain carries TRBV30 and TRBJ2-7; possible D gene TRBD1, 6 bases. The CDR3 is 13 amino acids. With 3 bases removed from V and 6 bases from J, the gap between germline ends came to 15 bases. Germline-derived CDR1 and CDR2 are GTSNPN and SVGIG (reference sequence). The CDR3 nucleotides read TGTGCCTGGAGCCCAGGGGTCCTCGGCGAGCAGTACGTC. Translation gives CAWSPGVLGEQYV.

The chain employs TRBV7-3 and TRBJ2-6; D is uncertain. Germline loops: CDR1 SGHTA, CDR2 FQGTGA. The CDR3 length is 17 residues. V lost 3 bases and J 0 bases, leaving 12 bases between the germline ends. The CDR3 is CASSLRPTSSGANVLTF. CDR3 sequence (DNA): TGTGCCAGCAGCTTGCGACCTACAAGCTCTGGGGCCAACGTCCTGACTTTC. Variable domain in full (rest from reference TRBV7-3 and TRBJ2-6): GAGVSQTPSNKVTEKGKYVELRCDPISGHTALYWYRQSLGQGPEFLIYFQGTGAADDSGLPNDRFFAVRPEGSVSTLKIQRTERGDSAVYLCASSLRPTSSGANVLTFGAGSRLTVL.

The J gene is TRBJ2-5, the V gene TRBV7-9, with 9 bases matching TRBD2. V lost 5 bases, J lost 1 base, and 14 bases stayed unmatched. Germline V gene data show CDR1 as SEHNR and CDR2 as FQNEAQ (reference sequence). This CDR3 is 18 amino acids long. The CDR3 nucleotides read TGTGCCAGCAGCCCCCGTAGTAGCGGGGGCCTTCGCCAAGAGACCCAGTACTTC. Translated, it gives CASSPRSSGGLRQETQYF.

A single count supports this clone. This sequence joins TRBV19 and TRBJ1-1; 7 bases are a match to TRBD1. The CDR3 sequence is 14 residues long. The V and J ends lost 7 bases and 6 bases, in that order; junction bases with no gene match: 11. Germline values: CDR1 LNHDA, CDR2 SQIVND (reference sequence). CDR3 coding DNA: TGTGCCAGTACTAAGACAGGGTTGGTGTCTGAAGCTTTCTTT. Its protein is CASTKTGLVSEAFF.

This sequence joins TRBV5-1 and TRBJ1-1; the D gene is possibly TRBD1 (5 bases). The CDR3 is 14 amino acids. The V gene's germline CDR1 is SGHRS and CDR2 YFSETQ. V shed 5 bases and J shed 1 base, with 12 bases lying between them. The CDR3: CASSTQGGNTEAFF. The CDR3 coding sequence is TGCGCCAGCAGTACGCAGGGAGGGAACACTGAAGCTTTCTTT.

V gene TRBV6-5 combines with J gene TRBJ2-5; unclear D gene. Trimming took 6 bases from V and 1 from J, leaving 12 bases between them. Per the germline V gene, CDR1 is MNHEY and CDR2 is SVGAGI. CDR3 size: 14 residues. CDR3 DNA sequence: TGTGCCAGCAGGTTGGGGATAGGCCAAGAGACCCAGTACTTC. Translation gives CASRLGIGQETQYF.

The chain uses TRBV3-1 (or the pseudogene TRBV3-2) and TRBJ2-3; 13 bases fit TRBD2. This CDR3 is built from 16 residues. The V gene end was trimmed by 5 bases and the J gene end by 2 bases; junction bases not matched to a gene: 4. Germline V gives CDR1 LGHDT, CDR2 YNNKEL (reference sequence). The DNA for the CDR3 is TGTGCCAGCAGCTTAACTAGCGGGGGGGTCACAGATACGCAGTATTTT. Protein: CASSLTSGGVTDTQYF.

This clone was seen only a few times. The chain links TRBV24-1 to TRBJ1-5; D might be TRBD1 (6 bases). This CDR3 has 16 amino acids. V lost 4 bases to trimming and J lost 1 base, with 13 bases between them. Germline lookup yields CDR1 KGHDR and CDR2 SFDVKD. The CDR3 spells CATSEPTGGSNQPQHF. The CDR3 coding sequence is TGTGCCACCAGTGAACCGACAGGTGGGAGCAATCAGCCCCAGCATTTT.

The chain employs TRBV6-4 and TRBJ2-1; no firm D call. Germline V gene lookup returns CDR1 MRHNA and CDR2 SNTAGT. This CDR3 comprises 14 residues. The V end was cut by 6 bases, the J end by 0 bases, with 9 bases between. CDR3 sequence: CASSLESSYNEQFF. In DNA form, the CDR3 reads TGTGCCAGCAGCTTGGAGAGCTCCTACAATGAGCAGTTCTTC.

The V call is TRBV6-5, the J call TRBJ2-7; 10 nucleotides match TRBD2. CDR3 length equals 13 residues. J gave up 7 bases and V 8 bases, and 8 bases lay outside the gene matches. Per germline, CDR1 MNHEY and CDR2 SVGAGI. This CDR3 reads CASASGGTREQYV. The DNA for the CDR3 is TGTGCCAGCGCTAGCGGGGGTACGCGAGAGCAGTACGTC.

The genes are TRBV2 and TRBJ2-3; TRBD1 matches at 7 bases. Germline V gene lookup returns CDR1 SNHLY and CDR2 FYNNEI. The CDR3 totals 13 residues. The V gene end was trimmed by 8 bases and the J gene end by 1 base; junction bases not matched to a gene: 3. The CDR3, as DNA: TGTGCCAGCCAAACAGGGGGCACAGATACGCAGTATTTT. This sequence encodes CASQTGGTDTQYF.